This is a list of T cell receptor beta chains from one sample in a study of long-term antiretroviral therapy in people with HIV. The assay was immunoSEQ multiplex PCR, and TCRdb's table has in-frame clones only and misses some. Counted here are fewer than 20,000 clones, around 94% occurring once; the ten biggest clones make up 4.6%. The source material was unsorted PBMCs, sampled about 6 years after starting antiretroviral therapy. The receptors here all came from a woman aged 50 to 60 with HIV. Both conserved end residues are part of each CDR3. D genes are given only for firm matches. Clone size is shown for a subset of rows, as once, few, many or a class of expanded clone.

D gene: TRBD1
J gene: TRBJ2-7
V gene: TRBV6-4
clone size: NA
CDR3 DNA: TGTGCCAGCACGTGCCTAGGGGGACAGGTCCGAACCTACTACGAGCAGTACTTC
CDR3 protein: CASTCLGGQVRTYYEQYF

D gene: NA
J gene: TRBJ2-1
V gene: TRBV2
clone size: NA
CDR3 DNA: TGTGCCAGCAGTCCCCTCCGGGCCCCGGGGGATGAGCAGTTCTTC
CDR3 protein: CASSPLRAPGDEQFF

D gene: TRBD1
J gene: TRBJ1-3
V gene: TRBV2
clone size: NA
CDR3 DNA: TGTGCCAGCAGTTATCAGGGACAGGGCAGAAACACCATATATTTT
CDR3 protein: CASSYQGQGRNTIYF

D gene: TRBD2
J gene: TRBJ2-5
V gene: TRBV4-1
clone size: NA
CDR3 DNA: TGCGCCAGCAGCCAAGGGCACGCGGGAGTAGGGGACCAAGAGACCCAGTACTTC
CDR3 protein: CASSQGHAGVGDQETQYF

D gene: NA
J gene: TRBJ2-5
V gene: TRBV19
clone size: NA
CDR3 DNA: TGTGCCAGTAGTATTGGGAGTAGTTTAGGGGAGACCCAGTACTTC
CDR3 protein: CASSIGSSLGETQYF

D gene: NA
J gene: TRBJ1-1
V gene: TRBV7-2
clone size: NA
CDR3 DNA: TGTGCCAGCAGCGCGGGACAGAACACTGAAGCTTTCTTT
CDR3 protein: CASSAGQNTEAFF

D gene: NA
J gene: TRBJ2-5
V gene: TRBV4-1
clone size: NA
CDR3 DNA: TGCGCCAGCAGCCAATCCGGGAGTCCCCCAGAGACCCAGTACTTC
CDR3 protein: CASSQSGSPPETQYF

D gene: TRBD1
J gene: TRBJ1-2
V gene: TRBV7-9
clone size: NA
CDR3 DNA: TGTGCCAGCAGCTTCTCTGGGACAGCCGACTATGGCTACACCTTC
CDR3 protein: CASSFSGTADYGYTF

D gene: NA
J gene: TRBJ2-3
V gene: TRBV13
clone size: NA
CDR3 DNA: TGTGCCAGCAGCTTAGATACAGGAGATACGCAGTATTTT
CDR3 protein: CASSLDTGDTQYF

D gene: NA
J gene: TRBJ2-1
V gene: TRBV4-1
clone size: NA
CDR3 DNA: TGCGCCAGCAGCCCGATACTAGATTCGTACGGTGAGCAGTTCTTC
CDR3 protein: CASSPILDSYGEQFF

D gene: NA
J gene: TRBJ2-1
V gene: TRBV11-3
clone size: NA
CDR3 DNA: TGTGCCAGCAGCTTTTCTTCAGGGTTTATGGGCCCCGTTAATGAGCAGTTCTTC
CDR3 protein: CASSFSSGFMGPVNEQFF

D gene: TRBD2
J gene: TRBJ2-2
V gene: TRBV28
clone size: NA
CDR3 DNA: TGTGCCAGCCATGAACTAGCGGGGGCCGGGGAGCTGTTTTTT
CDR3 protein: CASHELAGAGELFF

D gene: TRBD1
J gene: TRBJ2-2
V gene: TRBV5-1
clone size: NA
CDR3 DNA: TGCGCCAGCAGCTCGACAGGGGCTACCGGGGAGCTGTTTTTT
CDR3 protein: CASSSTGATGELFF

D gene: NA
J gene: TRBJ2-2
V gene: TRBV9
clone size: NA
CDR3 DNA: TGTGCCAGCAGCGTAGAGGCGAACACCGGGGAGCTGTTTTTT
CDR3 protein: CASSVEANTGELFF

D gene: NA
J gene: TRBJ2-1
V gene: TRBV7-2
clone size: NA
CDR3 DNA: TGTGCCAGCAGCTTAGACAGTAGCCTTAACAATGAGCAGTTCTTC
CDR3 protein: CASSLDSSLNNEQFF

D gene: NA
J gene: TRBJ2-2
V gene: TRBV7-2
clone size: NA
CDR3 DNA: TGTGCCAGCAGCACCCAGAGTACGGGCACCGGGGAGCTGTTTTTT
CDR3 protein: CASSTQSTGTGELFF

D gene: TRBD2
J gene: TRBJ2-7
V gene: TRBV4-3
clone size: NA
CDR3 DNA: TGCGCCAGCAGCCAAGTAGGGACTAGCGGGTCGACCTACGAGCAGTACTTC
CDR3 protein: CASSQVGTSGSTYEQYF

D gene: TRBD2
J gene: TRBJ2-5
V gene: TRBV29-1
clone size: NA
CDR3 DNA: TGCAGCGTTGAAGATCAGGATAGCGGGGGGGGAGGTGAGACCCAGTACTTC
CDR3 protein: CSVEDQDSGGGGETQYF

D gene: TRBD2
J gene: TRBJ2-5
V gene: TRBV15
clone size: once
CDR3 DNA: TGTGCCACCAGCAGAGATCGGGGGGTCGGAGAGACCCAGTACTTC
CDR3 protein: CATSRDRGVGETQYF

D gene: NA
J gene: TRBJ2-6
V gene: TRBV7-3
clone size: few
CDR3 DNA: TGTGCCAGCAGCTTTTGGGGGGCGCCGGGGGCCAACGTCCTGACTTTC
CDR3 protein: CASSFWGAPGANVLTF

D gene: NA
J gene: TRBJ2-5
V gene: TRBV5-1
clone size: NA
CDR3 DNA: TGCGCCAGCAGCTTGGCCACAGGGTTCGTAGGAGAGACCCAGTACTTC
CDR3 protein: CASSLATGFVGETQYF

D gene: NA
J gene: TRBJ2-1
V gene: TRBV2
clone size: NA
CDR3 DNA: TGTGCCAGCAGTTTCTTACCGGGACAAGGGTACAATGAGCAGTTCTTC
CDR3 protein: CASSFLPGQGYNEQFF

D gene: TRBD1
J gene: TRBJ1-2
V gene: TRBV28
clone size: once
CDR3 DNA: TGTGCCAGCAGCCGACAGGGCACTAACTATGGCTACACCTTC
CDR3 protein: CASSRQGTNYGYTF

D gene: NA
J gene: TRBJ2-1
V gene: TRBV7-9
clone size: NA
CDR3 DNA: TGTGCCAGCAGCTTAGCAGGAGGGGGTTATGAGCAGTTCTTC
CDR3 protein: CASSLAGGGYEQFF

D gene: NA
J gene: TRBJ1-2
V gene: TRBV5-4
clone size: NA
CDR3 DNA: TGTGCCAGCAGCCCTACCAGGGTAGATGGCTACACCTTC
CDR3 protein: CASSPTRVDGYTF

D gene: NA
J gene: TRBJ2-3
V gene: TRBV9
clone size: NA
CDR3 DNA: TGTGCCAGCAGCCACAGCACAGATACGCAGTATTTT
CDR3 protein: CASSHSTDTQYF

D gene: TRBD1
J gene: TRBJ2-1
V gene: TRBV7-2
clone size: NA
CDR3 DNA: TGTGCCAGCAGCCGATCAGGACAGGGTGGTAATGAGCAGTTCTTC
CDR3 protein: CASSRSGQGGNEQFF

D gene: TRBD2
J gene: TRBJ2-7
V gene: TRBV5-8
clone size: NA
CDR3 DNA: TGTGCCAGCAGCTTGGCCGAGCGGGAGGGCCGGGCCGAGCAGTACTTC
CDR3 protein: CASSLAEREGRAEQYF

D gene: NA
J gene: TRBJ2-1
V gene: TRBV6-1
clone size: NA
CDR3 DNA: TGTGCCAGCAGTTCCGGCGTCTACAATGAGCAGTTCTTC
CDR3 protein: CASSSGVYNEQFF

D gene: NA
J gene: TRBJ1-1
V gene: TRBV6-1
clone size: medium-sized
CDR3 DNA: TGTGCCAGCAGTGTTGGAGAAACTGAAGCTTTCTTT
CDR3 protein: CASSVGETEAFF

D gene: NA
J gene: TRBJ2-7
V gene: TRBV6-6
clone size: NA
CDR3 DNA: TGTGCCAGCAGTTACTCTTCACCCTACGAGCAGTACTTC
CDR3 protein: CASSYSSPYEQYF

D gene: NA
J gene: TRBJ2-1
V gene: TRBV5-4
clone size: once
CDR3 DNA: TGTGCCAGCAGCTTGGGTGACGGACCCTACAATGAGCAGTTCTTC
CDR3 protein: CASSLGDGPYNEQFF

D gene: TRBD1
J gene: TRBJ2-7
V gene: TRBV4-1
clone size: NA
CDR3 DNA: TGCGCCAGCAGCCAAGACCATTACAGGGGGTCCTACGAGCAGTACTTC
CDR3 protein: CASSQDHYRGSYEQYF

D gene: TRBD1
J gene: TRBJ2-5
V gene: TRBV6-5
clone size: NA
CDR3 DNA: TGTGCCAGCAGTTACACAACAGGGGGCGGAGAGACCCAGTACTTC
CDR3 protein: CASSYTTGGGETQYF

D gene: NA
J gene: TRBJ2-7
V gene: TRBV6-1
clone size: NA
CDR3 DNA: TGTGCCAGCAGTGAAAACCCGACCGGGGGCTACGAGCAGTACTTC
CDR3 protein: CASSENPTGGYEQYF

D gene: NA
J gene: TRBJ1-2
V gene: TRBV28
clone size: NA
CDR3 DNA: TGTGCCAGCAGTTTACCAGGGCCCCAGACCTTC
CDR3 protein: CASSLPGPQTF

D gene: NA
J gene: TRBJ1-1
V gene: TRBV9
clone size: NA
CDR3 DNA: TGTGCCAGCAGCATTCGACCGGGACACAACACTGAAGCTTTCTTT
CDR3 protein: CASSIRPGHNTEAFF

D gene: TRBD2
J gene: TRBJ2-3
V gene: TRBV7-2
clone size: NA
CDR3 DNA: TGTGCCAGCAGCTCTCTAGCGGGATCCTTCACAGATACGCAGTATTTT
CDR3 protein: CASSSLAGSFTDTQYF

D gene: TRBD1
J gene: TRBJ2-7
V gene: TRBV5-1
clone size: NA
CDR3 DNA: TGCGCCAGCAGATTAGGGACAGGCAGGTCCTACGAGCAGTACTTC
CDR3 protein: CASRLGTGRSYEQYF

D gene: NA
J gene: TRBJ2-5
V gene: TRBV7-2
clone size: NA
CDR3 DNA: TGTGCCAGCAGCCCCTCGTTGCGCGGGACCCAAGAGACCCAGTACTTC
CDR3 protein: CASSPSLRGTQETQYF

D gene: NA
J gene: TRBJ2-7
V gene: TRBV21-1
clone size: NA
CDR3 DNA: TGTGCCAGCAGCGGGGGGTCAGGGACGGTAAGCTCCTACGAGCAGTACTTC
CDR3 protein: CASSGGSGTVSSYEQYF

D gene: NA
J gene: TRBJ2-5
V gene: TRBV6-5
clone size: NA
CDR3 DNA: TGTGCCAGCAGCGGGAGTGGGGAGACCCAGTACTTC
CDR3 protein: CASSGSGETQYF

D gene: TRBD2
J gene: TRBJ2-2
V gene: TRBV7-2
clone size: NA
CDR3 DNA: TGTGCCAGCAGCCCGACTAGCGACACCGGGGAGCTGTTTTTT
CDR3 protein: CASSPTSDTGELFF

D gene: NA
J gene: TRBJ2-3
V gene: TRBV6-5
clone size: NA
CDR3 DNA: TGTGCCAGCAGTTTACCATCCAATGGGGCAGGTACGCAGTATTTT
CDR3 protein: CASSLPSNGAGTQYF

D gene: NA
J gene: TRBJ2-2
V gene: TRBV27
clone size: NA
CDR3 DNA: TGTGCCAGCAGTATACTCAGCACGAACACCGGGGAGCTGTTTTTT
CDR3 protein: CASSILSTNTGELFF

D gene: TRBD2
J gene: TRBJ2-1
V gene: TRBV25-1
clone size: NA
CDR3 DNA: TGTGCCAGCAGCCCCCCGGGACTAGCTCTCAATGAGCAGTTCTTC
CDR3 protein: CASSPPGLALNEQFF

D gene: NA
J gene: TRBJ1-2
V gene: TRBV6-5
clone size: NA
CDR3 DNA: TGTGCCAGCAGTTACTCCCCCGCAGGGGCCTATGGCTACACCTTC
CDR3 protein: CASSYSPAGAYGYTF

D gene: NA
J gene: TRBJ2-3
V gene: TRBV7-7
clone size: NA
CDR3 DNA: TGTGCTAGCAGCTTAGGGCTTTCCGGAGATACGCAGTATTTT
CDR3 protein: CASSLGLSGDTQYF